This TCR beta chain was observed in a study of beta chain features in type 1 diabetes. The study, taken as a whole, reports: TCRB CDR3s from Type 1 diabetes patients were moderately but significantly shorter in all four CD4+ subsets.

What was sequenced were expressed TCRB transcripts, since all of the isolated RNA had been reverse transcribed. The method was immunoSEQ multiplex PCR; TCRdb's version includes in-frame clones alone and lacks a portion of them. The sample lists more than 300,000 clones; around 10% were seen once. Comments on this clone: Its matching antigen is unknown.

The CDR3 totals 12 residues. Trimming pared 6 bases from V and 5 bases from J, leaving 11 bases between. CDR1 is SGHRS, CDR2 YFSETQ, per germline. The chain combines TRBV5-1 with TRBJ1-2; D ambiguous. Sample: central memory CD4+ T cells from blood. This clonotype was obtained from a man younger than 40 with type 1 diabetes. The CDR3 nucleotides read TGCGCCAGCAAGTCGGGTCAGTATGGCTACACCTTC. Its protein is CASKSGQYGYTF. The variable domain in full, completed from reference TRBV5-1 and TRBJ1-2, reads KAGVTQTPRYLIKTRGQQVTLSCSPISGHRSVSWYQQTPGQGLQFLFEYFSETQRNKGNFPGRFSGRQFSNSRSEMNVSTLELGDSALYLCASKSGQYGYTFGSGTRLTVV.